Listed below are T cell receptor beta chains from one sample, sequenced in a study of T-cell memory formation after mild COVID-19. Each CDR3 protein is one row after TCRdb ran MiXCR on the 5' RACE reads. The sample includes 350,000 or so distinct CDR3 sequences, roughly 13% seen only once; the top ten take about a fifth. Sequencing input: PBMCs or a T cell subset sorted from them (not recorded which). The source is a man younger than 30 who had mild COVID-19 (a few samples of this study predate the infection). Cell type and time point are not known. CDR3s include the opening cysteine and the closing phenylalanine or tryptophan. The order of the fields is clone size, J gene, CDR3 length, V gene, D gene, CDR3 protein, CDR3 DNA. D genes are given only for firm matches. Clone size is not always given. Where it is, it says once, few, many or a class for expanded clones.

clone_size: -
j_call: TRBJ1-2
cdr3_length: 13
v_call: TRBV29-1
d_call: -
cdr3_aa: CSDHREGHYGYTF
cdr3_nt: TGCAGCGATCACAGGGAAGGTCACTATGGCTACACCTTC

clone_size: few
j_call: TRBJ2-5
cdr3_length: 13
v_call: TRBV29-1
d_call: -
cdr3_aa: CSAQGGHQETQYF
cdr3_nt: TGCAGCGCCCAGGGCGGGCACCAAGAGACCCAGTACTTC

clone_size: -
j_call: TRBJ1-2
cdr3_length: 13
v_call: TRBV6-5
d_call: -
cdr3_aa: CASTHGPNYGYTF
cdr3_nt: TGTGCCAGCACCCACGGACCGAACTATGGCTACACCTTC

clone_size: few
j_call: TRBJ2-2
cdr3_length: 14
v_call: TRBV18
d_call: -
cdr3_aa: CASQRQENTGELFF
cdr3_nt: TGTGCCAGCCAACGACAGGAGAACACCGGGGAGCTGTTTTTT

clone_size: few
j_call: TRBJ2-7
cdr3_length: 15
v_call: TRBV6-2/TRBV6-3
d_call: TRBD2
cdr3_aa: CASSYSTSGVHEQYF
cdr3_nt: TGTGCCAGCAGTTACTCGACTAGCGGGGTCCACGAGCAGTACTTC

clone_size: many
j_call: TRBJ2-1
cdr3_length: 13
v_call: TRBV12-3/TRBV12-4
d_call: -
cdr3_aa: CATIKDSYNEQFF
cdr3_nt: TGTGCCACGATAAAGGACAGTTACAATGAGCAGTTCTTC

clone_size: -
j_call: TRBJ1-5
cdr3_length: 13
v_call: TRBV15
d_call: -
cdr3_aa: CATSRVAGQPQHF
cdr3_nt: TGTGCCACCAGCAGAGTTGCGGGTCAGCCCCAGCATTTT

clone_size: -
j_call: TRBJ2-5
cdr3_length: 11
v_call: TRBV24-1
d_call: -
cdr3_aa: CAAGQGETQYF
cdr3_nt: TGTGCCGCGGGTCAAGGGGAGACCCAGTACTTC

clone_size: -
j_call: TRBJ2-1
cdr3_length: 14
v_call: TRBV20-1
d_call: -
cdr3_aa: CSARDSYSYNEQFF
cdr3_nt: TGCAGTGCTAGGGACAGCTACTCCTACAATGAGCAGTTCTTC

clone_size: few
j_call: TRBJ1-1
cdr3_length: 17
v_call: TRBV3-1
d_call: -
cdr3_aa: CASSQDSLSGANTEAFF
cdr3_nt: TGTGCCAGCAGCCAAGATTCATTGTCCGGGGCGAACACTGAAGCTTTCTTT

clone_size: -
j_call: TRBJ2-3
cdr3_length: 17
v_call: TRBV7-6
d_call: -
cdr3_aa: CASTHGAGPGAGDTQYF
cdr3_nt: TGTGCCAGCACCCACGGGGCCGGACCAGGGGCAGGAGATACGCAGTATTTT

clone_size: -
j_call: TRBJ2-1
cdr3_length: 14
v_call: TRBV28
d_call: -
cdr3_aa: CASSTTMAQYEQFF
cdr3_nt: TGTGCCAGCAGTACAACGATGGCGCAGTATGAGCAGTTCTTC

clone_size: few
j_call: TRBJ1-6
cdr3_length: 16
v_call: TRBV5-1
d_call: -
cdr3_aa: CASSLSVGFGYSPLHF
cdr3_nt: TGCGCCAGCAGCTTGTCGGTCGGATTTGGATATTCACCCCTCCACTTT

clone_size: few
j_call: TRBJ2-2
cdr3_length: 16
v_call: TRBV4-3
d_call: -
cdr3_aa: CASSQAKGGVTGELFF
cdr3_nt: TGCGCCAGCAGCCAGGCGAAGGGGGGTGTCACCGGGGAGCTGTTTTTT

clone_size: few
j_call: TRBJ1-1
cdr3_length: 17
v_call: TRBV20-1
d_call: -
cdr3_aa: CSAPRTALGGMNTEAFF
cdr3_nt: TGCAGTGCGCCGAGGACAGCCCTGGGCGGGATGAACACTGAAGCTTTCTTT

clone_size: few
j_call: TRBJ1-2
cdr3_length: 16
v_call: TRBV15
d_call: -
cdr3_aa: CATSREGFMLGEGYTF
cdr3_nt: TGTGCCACCAGCAGAGAAGGTTTTATGTTGGGGGAAGGCTACACCTTC

clone_size: few
j_call: TRBJ2-3
cdr3_length: 11
v_call: TRBV7-6
d_call: -
cdr3_aa: CASSVGGTQYF
cdr3_nt: TGTGCCAGCAGCGTGGGGGGAACGCAGTATTTT

clone_size: -
j_call: TRBJ2-1
cdr3_length: 13
v_call: TRBV27
d_call: -
cdr3_aa: CASSGQSRNEQFF
cdr3_nt: TGTGCCAGCAGTGGACAGTCTCGCAATGAGCAGTTCTTC

clone_size: few
j_call: TRBJ2-3
cdr3_length: 12
v_call: TRBV20-1
d_call: TRBD2
cdr3_aa: CSKAGGTDTQYF
cdr3_nt: TGCAGTAAAGCGGGGGGGACAGATACGCAGTATTTT

clone_size: -
j_call: TRBJ2-5
cdr3_length: 14
v_call: TRBV4-1
d_call: -
cdr3_aa: CASSQETGRETQYF
cdr3_nt: TGCGCCAGCAGCCAAGAAACAGGGCGAGAGACCCAGTACTTC

clone_size: few
j_call: TRBJ2-3
cdr3_length: 17
v_call: TRBV6-6
d_call: -
cdr3_aa: CASSYWLGQGDTDTQYF
cdr3_nt: TGTGCCAGCAGTTACTGGCTCGGGCAGGGTGACACAGATACGCAGTATTTT

clone_size: -
j_call: TRBJ2-3
cdr3_length: 13
v_call: TRBV2
d_call: TRBD1
cdr3_aa: CASTTGGVSTQYF
cdr3_nt: TGTGCCAGCACCACAGGGGGCGTAAGTACGCAGTATTTT